These 5 T cell receptor beta chains originate from one sample sequenced in a study of T cells after yellow fever vaccination. TCRdb recomputed calls from the 5' RACE reads with MiXCR, one row per CDR3 protein. The sample records about 340,000 distinct CDR3 sequences, 3% to 4.5% being singletons. Here the sequenced sample was PBMCs, taken 5 days after the yellow fever booster vaccination. These receptors all come from a man aged 18 to 35 who received the YFV17D yellow fever vaccine.

The rearrangement uses TRBV6-2 or TRBV6-3 and TRBJ1-1, with TRBD1 identical over 7 bases. J was trimmed by 1 base and V by 6 bases; bases with no gene match: 8. CDR3 length equals 15 residues. Per the germline V gene, CDR1 is MNHEY and CDR2 is SVGEGT. The CDR3 spells CASRTGPPRNTEAFF. DNA for the CDR3: TGTGCCAGCAGGACAGGGCCTCCTAGGAACACTGAAGCTTTCTTT.

This clonotype was recorded a few times. This chain links TRBV12-3 or TRBV12-4 with TRBJ1-4; D is unclear. The CDR3 covers 17 residues. V was shortened by 9 bases and J by 0 bases, with 20 bases between the two germline ends. CDR3 in amino acids: CASCFGRKEATNEKLFF. CDR3 nucleotide sequence: TGTGCCAGTTGCTTTGGGAGGAAGGAGGCAACTAATGAAAAACTGTTTTTT.

This clonotype was observed a few times. The chain uses TRBV5-4 and TRBJ1-1; tentative D call: TRBD1 (5 bases). V lost 1 base and J lost 4, with 14 bases in between. Germline CDR1 SGHNT, CDR2 YYREEE (reference sequence). CDR3 length: 15 amino acids. The CDR3 nucleotides read TGTGCCAGCAGCTTGCCGGGGTTCGGGGGCACTGAAGCTTTCTTT. Translating it yields CASSLPGFGGTEAFF.

This clonotype came up many times. This chain connects TRBV9 to TRBJ2-2, with 8 bases lining up with TRBD1. With 3 bases clipped from V and 2 bases from J, the junction kept 3 bases outside the gene matches. The CDR3 sequence is 15 residues long. Germline V gene sequence: CDR1 SGDLS, CDR2 YYNGEE. CDR3 nucleotide sequence: TGTGCCAGCAGCGCCGGGACAGGCAACACCGGGGAGCTGTTTTTT. It codes for CASSAGTGNTGELFF. The full variable domain, with the rest looked up from reference TRBV9 and TRBJ2-2, is DSGVTQTPKHLITATGQRVTLRCSPRSGDLSVYWYQQSLDQGLQFLIQYYNGEERAKGNILERFSAQQFPDLHSELNLSSLELGDSALYFCASSAGTGNTGELFFGEGSRLTVL.

This clonotype showed up just a few times. The chain uses TRBV12-3 or TRBV12-4 and TRBJ2-5; the match to TRBD2 covers 8 bases. J lost 7 bases, V lost 11 bases, and 9 bases had no gene match. This CDR3 region has 12 residues. CDR3 region: CAAGGVRGTQYF. In DNA form, the CDR3 reads TGTGCCGCCGGGGGGGTCCGCGGGACCCAGTACTTC.